The 16 T cell receptor beta chains below come from one sample, sequenced in a study of low-dose radiotherapy and immunotherapy resistance in tumors. Primers targeting TRAV and TRBV primed first-strand cDNA, covering alpha and beta chains. A 20-cycle PCR with a constant-region primer and V-primer adapter amplified TCRs. TCRdb re-analysed the reads in MiXCR, keeping a single row per CDR3 protein. The sample lists around 100,000 distinct CDR3 sequences, about 20% occurring once. Time point described: after trial treatment. The treatment here: LDRT plus nivolumab, ipilimumab, low-dose cyclophosphamide and aspirin (RACIN trial). Sample: PBMCs, taken after low-dose radiotherapy plus immunotherapy. These receptors all come from a male donor with prostate cancer.

The chain carries TRBV28 and TRBJ2-6; 8 bases map to TRBD1. V dropped 6 bases and J dropped 3; count of bases not matched to a gene: 7. The CDR3 has 16 amino acids. Germline CDR1 reads MDHEN; CDR2 reads SYDVKM. The CDR3 spells CASSQTGEVGANVLTF. In nucleotides, the CDR3 is TGTGCCAGCAGCCAGACAGGGGAGGTTGGGGCCAACGTCCTGACTTTC.

About this clonotype: A read error may be the cause here, since a much bigger clone is one base away. The chain recombines TRBV4-3 with TRBJ1-6; D unclear. Germline V lookup: CDR1 LGHNA, CDR2 YSLEER. CDR3 length: 13 amino acids. Here the CDR3 reads CASRLGYDSPLNF. The CDR3 DNA reads as TGCGCCAGCAGGTTAGGATATGATTCACCCCTCAACTTT.

This clonotype was observed at least ten times. V usage is TRBV12-3 or TRBV12-4 and J usage is TRBJ2-2; D call uncertain. Trimming took 6 bases from V and 3 from J, leaving 11 bases between them. This CDR3 spans 14 amino acids. The CDR3 nucleotides read TGTGCCAGCAGATTCTCCCCTTACACCGGGGAGCTGTTTTTT. This translates into CASRFSPYTGELFF.

This clonotype was observed many times. The rearrangement joins TRBV7-3 to TRBJ2-7, with 10 bases fitting TRBD2. Germline-derived CDR1 and CDR2 are SGHTA and FQGTGA. V was clipped by 3 bases and J by 4 bases; unmatched bases: 6. This CDR3 region has 15 residues. The CDR3 region has the DNA TGTGCCAGCAGCTTTGACTCTAGCGGGGGATACGAGCAGTACTTC. Protein: CASSFDSSGGYEQYF.

In its sample, this clonotype was seen many times. V is TRBV29-1 and J is TRBJ1-2, with 9 bases lining up with TRBD1. CDR1 and CDR2 (germline): SQVTM, ANQGSEA. J gave up 4 bases and V 3 bases, and 6 bases lay outside the gene matches. The CDR3 is 14 amino acids. CDR3 nucleotide sequence: TGCAGCGTTGACCCCACAGGGGGCGTCTATGGCTACACCTTC. This translates into CSVDPTGGVYGYTF. Looking up the rest from reference TRBV29-1 and TRBJ1-2 gives the full variable domain: SAVISQKPSRDICQRGTSLTIQCQVDSQVTMMFWYRQQPGQSLTLIATANQGSEATYESGFVIDKFPISRPNLTFSTLTVSNMSPEDSSIYLCSVDPTGGVYGYTFGSGTRLTVV.

This clonotype was recorded at least ten times. The chain combines TRBV20-1 with TRBJ1-6; D is ambiguous. The germline V gene has CDR1 DFQATT and CDR2 SNEGSKA (reference sequence). The CDR3 consists of 16 residues. Trimming took 1 base from V and 0 from J, leaving 10 bases between them. CDR3 amino acids: CSARVSQSSYNSPLHF. The CDR3 bases are TGCAGTGCTAGAGTGTCGCAGAGCTCCTATAATTCACCCCTCCACTTT.

This clonotype was seen repeatedly, ten times or more. This chain links TRBV11-2 with TRBJ1-1, with TRBD1 as a possible D gene (5 bases). Per germline, CDR1 SGHAT and CDR2 FQNNGV. This CDR3 comprises 16 residues. V lost 1 base and J 10 bases, leaving 22 bases between the germline ends. The CDR3 loop reads CASSLAARAGGFLAFF. The CDR3 DNA sequence: TGTGCCAGCAGCTTAGCGGCGAGGGCGGGGGGGTTTCTAGCTTTCTTT.

As concerns this clonotype: The junction differs from germline at one of its ends, possibly a read error. The V call is TRBV14, the J call TRBJ2-7, with 8 bases fitting TRBD1. Germline V gene lookup returns CDR1 SGHDN and CDR2 FVKESK. CDR3 length: 13 residues. In nucleotides, the CDR3 is TGTGCCAGCAGGCTGCAAGGGACAGGCGGCTTGGACTTC. This sequence encodes CASRLQGTGGLDF.

Of note for this clonotype: This may stem from a read error, because a much larger clone lies one nucleotide away. V is TRBV20-1 and J is TRBJ2-5; 9 nucleotides match TRBD1. The germline gives CDR1 DFQATT, CDR2 SNEGSKA (reference sequence). The CDR3 extends over 16 amino acids. The CDR3 DNA sequence: TGCGGTGCCTCCGGAGGGACAGGGACTGGAGGGGAGACCCAGTACTTC. Protein: CGASGGTGTGGETQYF.

This clonotype was counted ten times or more. This chain connects TRBV7-9 to TRBJ2-5, with unresolved D. CDR1 and CDR2 from the germline V gene are SEHNR and FQNEAQ (reference sequence). V was cut by 1 base and J by 5 bases, with 14 bases left in between. The CDR3 length is 15 residues. The CDR3 loop reads CASSLEGQLAETQYF. The CDR3 bases are TGTGCCAGCAGCTTAGAGGGCCAGCTCGCTGAGACCCAGTACTTC.

The table lists this clonotype with many counts. V usage is TRBV7-9 and J usage is TRBJ1-6, with no clear D. The CDR3 extends over 12 amino acids. Germline lookup yields CDR1 SEHNR and CDR2 FQNEAQ (reference sequence). V was cut by 6 bases and J by 8 bases, with 8 bases left in between. The chain's CDR3 is CASRAGDSPLHF. CDR3 DNA sequence: TGTGCCAGCAGGGCCGGGGATTCACCCCTCCACTTT.

This sequence joins TRBV20-1 and TRBJ2-3, with 10 bases aligning to TRBD2. Germline V gene data show CDR1 as DFQATT and CDR2 as SNEGSKA (reference sequence). V gave up 2 bases and J gave up 3 bases; unmatched junction bases: 5. The CDR3 runs to 15 residues. CDR3 bases: TGCAGTGCTAGACTAAAGCGGGGGGGGACAGATACGCAGTATTTT. This translates into CSARLKRGGTDTQYF.

This clonotype has a count of ten or more. One junction end disagrees with the germline gene, perhaps due to a read error. V is TRBV5-1 and J is TRBJ2-7; 12 bases map to TRBD1. CDR1 SGHRS and CDR2 YFSETQ come from the germline V gene. The CDR3 totals 14 residues. CDR3 sequence reads: CASSGTGGFYEQYF. The DNA for the CDR3 is TGTGCCAGCAGTGGGACAGGGGGCTTCTACGAGCAGTACTTC.

This clonotype has at least ten counts. This chain connects TRBV4-1 to TRBJ2-7; 7 nucleotides line up with TRBD1. This CDR3 spans 14 amino acids. From germline, CDR1 is MGHRA and CDR2 YSYEKL. J was trimmed by 4 bases and V by 1 base; bases with no gene match: 4. CDR3 region: CASSQVRQGYEQYF. CDR3 coding DNA: TGCGCCAGCAGCCAAGTCAGACAGGGTTACGAGCAGTACTTC.

The sample holds many counts of this clonotype. V usage is TRBV7-6 and J usage is TRBJ2-1, with a possible D match to TRBD2 (5 bases). Germline V gene lookup returns CDR1 SGHVS and CDR2 FNYEAQ. The CDR3 has 12 amino acids. Trimming pared 4 bases from V and 4 bases from J, leaving 5 bases between. The CDR3 DNA follows: TGTGCCAGCAGCTCGGGATACAATGAGCAGTTCTTC. Amino acid sequence: CASSSGYNEQFF.

This clonotype was observed at least ten times. The chain uses TRBV6-5 and TRBJ2-2; 7 nucleotides match TRBD1. The CDR3 loop spans 13 amino acids. Unmatched junction bases numbered 4, after V lost 6 bases and J lost 6 bases. Germline V gives CDR1 MNHEY, CDR2 SVGAGI. CDR3 loop: CASRTDRAGELFF. The CDR3 nucleotides are TGTGCCAGCAGAACTGACAGGGCCGGGGAGCTGTTTTTT.